Below, one TCR beta chain is given with its context. Alongside a J-beta primer mix, a sample-barcoded 5' primer served in a second PCR lasting about 7 to 11 cycles. TCRdb re-called the 5' RACE reads through MiXCR, storing one row per CDR3 protein. Here the sample spans just under 550,000 distinct CDR3 sequences, less than 25% being singletons. This sample is drawn from a study of blood T cells in healthy people across ages. At least 6.5 million PBMCs were isolated per sample. Germline assignment: CDR1 DFQATT and CDR2 SNEGSKA (reference sequence). The germline V and J ends were trimmed by 6 bases and 9 bases, with 15 bases remaining between them. This CDR3 contains 12 residues. These same data were also listed under a study on T cells of mothers and their children.

The TCR was taken from a boy between 10 and 17 years old in good health. Sequencing input: blood. The rearrangement links TRBV20-1 to TRBJ2-1, with a weak D call TRBD2 (6 bases). The CDR3 sequence: CSAGSGRFEQFF. CDR3 sequence (DNA): TGCAGTGCCGGGAGTGGGAGGTTTGAGCAGTTCTTC.